Below are 22 T cell receptor beta chains sequenced from a single sample in a study of cytomegalovirus exposure and HLA in healthy donors. It was with 60 Vbeta and 13 Jbeta primers that the PCR ran. Clones were sequenced by immunoSEQ multiplex PCR, and TCRdb holds only the in-frame ones, with some missing. The table lists about 100,000 clones, more than 60% of them singletons. Sample: PBMCs. These receptors were taken from a woman under 30 in good health and CMV-seropositive.

J is TRBJ2-1 and V is TRBV7-2, with 12 bases aligning to TRBD2. The V gene end was trimmed by 5 bases and the J gene end by 5 bases; junction bases not matched to a gene: 7. The CDR3 sequence is 16 residues long. Germline CDR1 SGHTA, CDR2 FQGNSA. CDR3 sequence (DNA): TGTGCCAGCAGCGATCGGACTAGCGGGACCCACAATGAGCAGTTCTTC. Translating it yields CASSDRTSGTHNEQFF.

This clone occurred a few times. V is TRBV2 and J is TRBJ1-5; D perhaps matches TRBD1 (5 bases). The CDR3 consists of 16 residues. The V end lost 6 bases, the J end lost 1 base, and 16 bases lay between the germline ends. Germline assignment: CDR1 SNHLY and CDR2 FYNNEI. The CDR3 sequence: CASRPHPQGSNQPQHF. CDR3 coding DNA: TGTGCCAGCAGGCCCCACCCCCAGGGCAGCAATCAGCCCCAGCATTTT.

V gene TRBV7-3 combines with J gene TRBJ2-2; 10 positions agree with TRBD2. J gave up 4 bases and V 6 bases, and 8 bases lay outside the gene matches. The CDR3 covers 16 residues. Germline CDR1 and CDR2: SGHTA and FQGTGA. The CDR3 region is CASRAPASGGTGELFF. The CDR3 bases are TGTGCCAGCAGAGCCCCCGCTAGCGGGGGCACCGGGGAGCTGTTTTTT.

This chain joins TRBV5-4 and TRBJ2-1; D remains unclear. CDR3 length: 12 residues. The ends were cut back, 4 bases at V and 5 bases at J, with 7 bases in the middle. The germline V gene encodes CDR1 SGHNT and CDR2 YYREEE (reference sequence). CDR3 bases: TGTGCCAGCAGCCCCACAGACAATGAGCAGTTCTTC. Translated, it gives CASSPTDNEQFF.

This clone was detected once. The chain employs TRBV27 and TRBJ2-6, with D possibly matching TRBD1 (5 bases). Germline values: CDR1 MNHEY, CDR2 SMNVEV (reference sequence). The CDR3 extends over 17 amino acids. The V end lost 0 bases, the J end lost 4 bases, and 13 bases lay between the germline ends. CDR3 in amino acids: CASSLSLTGSGANVLTF. In nucleotides, the CDR3 is TGTGCCAGCAGTTTATCGTTAACAGGCTCGGGGGCCAACGTCCTGACTTTC.

V is TRBV30 and J is TRBJ2-6; TRBD1 matches at 8 bases. V trimming: 3 bases; J trimming: 3 bases; junction bases outside the gene matches: 7. This CDR3 comprises 16 residues. The V gene's germline CDR1 is GTSNPN and CDR2 SVGIG (reference sequence). The CDR3 loop reads CAWSLGQGYGANVLTF. CDR3 sequence (DNA): TGTGCCTGGAGCCTTGGACAGGGTTATGGGGCCAACGTCCTGACTTTC.

V and J are TRBV7-6 and TRBJ2-1, with 8 bases lining up with TRBD1. Per germline, CDR1 SGHVS and CDR2 FNYEAQ. V dropped 5 bases and J dropped 3; count of bases not matched to a gene: 9. The CDR3 is made up of 16 amino acids. The CDR3 sequence is CASSATGEYYYNEQFF. CDR3 coding DNA: TGTGCCAGCAGCGCGACAGGGGAGTATTACTACAATGAGCAGTTCTTC. The full variable domain, completed using reference TRBV7-6 and TRBJ2-1, is GAGVSQSPRYKVTKRGQDVALRCDPISGHVSLYWYRQALGQGPEFLTYFNYEAQQDKSGLPNDRFSAERPEGSISTLTIQRTEQRDSAMYRCASSATGEYYYNEQFFGPGTRLTVL.

For the CDR3, the DNA is TGTGCCAGCAGCCAGCGGGACAGGGTGAGGGGAACTGAAGCTTTCTTT. This translates into CASSQRDRVRGTEAFF. J is TRBJ1-1 and V is TRBV7-9; TRBD1 matches at 9 bases. The CDR3 runs 16 residues. V dropped 5 bases and J dropped 5; count of bases not matched to a gene: 12. The germline V gene has CDR1 SEHNR and CDR2 FQNEAQ (reference sequence).

This chain links TRBV18 with TRBJ2-1; 9 positions agree with TRBD2. Trimming cost V 4 bases and J 6 bases; bases outside gene matches: 13. CDR3 length equals 17 residues. Germline V gene sequence: CDR1 KGHSH, CDR2 LQKENI. This CDR3 reads CASSRPSGIAGFNEQFF. CDR3 in DNA: TGTGCCAGCTCACGACCTAGCGGGATAGCGGGATTCAATGAGCAGTTCTTC.

The J gene is TRBJ2-3, the V gene TRBV11-2; a weak D match, TRBD1 (5 bases). This CDR3 contains 15 residues. Germline assignment: CDR1 SGHAT and CDR2 FQNNGV. V was cut by 4 bases and J by 6 bases, with 17 bases left in between. The CDR3 nucleotides are TGTGCCAGCAGCTCCACAAGTGGGGCCGCGGATACGCAGTATTTT. Amino acid sequence: CASSSTSGAADTQYF.

In this sample, this clone turned up once. The rearrangement joins TRBV6-5 to TRBJ1-5, with D unclear. Germline values: CDR1 MNHEY, CDR2 SVGAGI. The germline V and J ends were trimmed by 6 bases and 0 bases, with 12 bases remaining between them. The CDR3 length is 15 residues. This chain's CDR3 is CASSLDTTSNQPQHF. CDR3 coding DNA: TGTGCCAGCAGCCTTGACACCACTAGCAATCAGCCCCAGCATTTT.

This clone appeared once. This chain connects TRBV6-1 to TRBJ2-1, with 10 bases lining up with TRBD2. The CDR3 extends over 14 amino acids. The V gene end was trimmed by 11 bases and the J gene end by 8 bases; junction bases not matched to a gene: 12. Looked up from germline, CDR1 is MNHNS and CDR2 is SASEGT. Written as DNA, the CDR3 is TGTGCCTTCACCAGACTAGCGGGCGGCGATGAGCAGTTCTTC. Translation: CAFTRLAGGDEQFF.

The chain links TRBV6-4 to TRBJ1-2; 9 nucleotides agree with TRBD1. This CDR3 is 15 amino acids long. Unmatched junction bases numbered 6, after V lost 6 bases and J lost 1 base. CDR1 and CDR2 (germline): MRHNA, SNTAGT. CDR3 in DNA: TGTGCCAGCAGAGGACAGGGGCCTGATAACTATGGCTACACCTTC. This codes for CASRGQGPDNYGYTF.

This chain links TRBV10-3 with TRBJ2-2; 7 bases fit TRBD1. Germline values: CDR1 ENHRY, CDR2 SYGVKD. CDR3 length: 15 residues. Trimming cost V 8 bases and J 7 bases; bases outside gene matches: 13. In DNA form, the CDR3 reads TGTGCCATCCGGGTCGGATCACAGGGGATCGGGGAGCTGTTTTTT. The encoded protein is CAIRVGSQGIGELFF.

This clone was seen just once. The chain links TRBV27 to TRBJ2-1, with 8 bases that match TRBD2. The CDR3 loop spans 16 amino acids. Germline V lookup: CDR1 MNHEY, CDR2 SMNVEV (reference sequence). The trim removed 6 bases at V and 8 bases at J, leaving 15 bases unmatched. CDR3: CASSPSASGSRDEQFF. The CDR3 bases are TGTGCCAGCAGCCCGTCTGCAAGCGGGAGTCGGGATGAGCAGTTCTTC.

For the CDR3, the DNA is TGTGCCAGCTCACCAGGTACTAGCGGGAGGGCCAATGAGCAGTTCTTC. Translated, it gives CASSPGTSGRANEQFF. The chain links TRBV18 to TRBJ2-1; 13 nucleotides agree with TRBD2. CDR1 is KGHSH, CDR2 LQKENI, per germline. The CDR3 extends over 16 amino acids. V gave up 2 bases and J gave up 6 bases; unmatched junction bases: 4.

This clone was recorded once. The chain has TRBV5-1 and TRBJ1-1; TRBD1 matches 10 bases. After removal of 0 bases from V and 4 bases from J, the junction contained 6 bases not matched to a gene. The germline CDR1 and CDR2 sequences are SGHRS and YFSETQ. CDR3 length: 16 residues. CDR3 sequence (DNA): TGCGCCAGCAGCTTGGTTGCTCGGGACAGGGGCACTGAAGCTTTCTTT. Amino acid sequence: CASSLVARDRGTEAFF.

The sample holds a few counts of this clone. One junction end disagrees with the germline gene, perhaps due to a read error. The chain uses TRBV7-3 and TRBJ2-3; a weak D match, TRBD1 (6 bases). Germline V gene lookup returns CDR1 SGHTA and CDR2 FQGTGA. The CDR3 length is 14 residues. The CDR3 DNA sequence: TGTACCAGCAGCCCCTCCGGACAGAGTATAAAGCAGTATTTT. It codes for CTSSPSGQSIKQYF.

On this clone itself: The junction departs from the called germline gene at one end, perhaps through a read error. The V and J genes are TRBV5-4 and TRBJ2-1; TRBD1 aligns across 10 bases. The CDR3 runs 12 residues. CDR1 and CDR2 (germline): SGHNT, YYREEE (reference sequence). DNA for the CDR3: TGTGCCAGCAGCTTGGGGGACAGGGGAGGGGTCTTC. Its translation: CASSLGDRGGVF.

The V call is TRBV18, the J call TRBJ2-7; TRBD2 aligns across 9 bases. The germline CDR1 and CDR2 sequences are KGHSH and LQKENI. This CDR3 has 17 residues. The junction had 10 bases not matched to a gene; V was cut back by 4 bases and J by 0 bases. CDR3 loop: CASSQGWLAGSSYEQYF. The CDR3 DNA is TGTGCCAGCTCACAAGGGTGGCTAGCGGGGAGCTCCTACGAGCAGTACTTC. The full variable domain, with the rest looked up from reference TRBV18 and TRBJ2-7, is NAGVMQNPRHLVRRRGQEARLRCSPMKGHSHVYWYRQLPEEGLKFMVYLQKENIIDESGMPKERFSAEFPKEGPSILRIQQVVRGDSAAYFCASSQGWLAGSSYEQYFGPGTRLTVT.

The CDR3 loop is CATSGTGNTYEQYF. The CDR3 DNA is TGTGCCACCAGTGGGACAGGCAATACCTACGAGCAGTACTTC. The V call is TRBV15, the J call TRBJ2-7, with TRBD1 identical over 8 bases. The CDR3 is made up of 14 amino acids. The junction had 6 bases not matched to a gene; V was cut back by 6 bases and J by 2 bases. Germline CDR1 and CDR2: LNHNV and YYDKDF (reference sequence). Full variable domain (remainder filled in from reference TRBV15 and TRBJ2-7): DAMVIQNPRYQVTQFGKPVTLSCSQTLNHNVMYWYQQKSSQAPKLLFHYYDKDFNNEADTPDNFQSRRPNTSFCFLDIRSPGLGDTAMYLCATSGTGNTYEQYFGPGTRLTVT.

This clone was recorded once. Additional DNA sequences in this sample encode the identical CDR3. The chain is built from TRBV18 and TRBJ1-1; D ambiguous. CDR1 KGHSH and CDR2 LQKENI come from the germline V gene. Trimming left V 2 bases short and J 1 base short, with 5 bases between. The CDR3 totals 13 residues. The CDR3 sequence is CASSPGQNTEAFF. In DNA, the CDR3 is TGTGCCAGCTCACCAGGGCAGAACACTGAAGCTTTCTTT.